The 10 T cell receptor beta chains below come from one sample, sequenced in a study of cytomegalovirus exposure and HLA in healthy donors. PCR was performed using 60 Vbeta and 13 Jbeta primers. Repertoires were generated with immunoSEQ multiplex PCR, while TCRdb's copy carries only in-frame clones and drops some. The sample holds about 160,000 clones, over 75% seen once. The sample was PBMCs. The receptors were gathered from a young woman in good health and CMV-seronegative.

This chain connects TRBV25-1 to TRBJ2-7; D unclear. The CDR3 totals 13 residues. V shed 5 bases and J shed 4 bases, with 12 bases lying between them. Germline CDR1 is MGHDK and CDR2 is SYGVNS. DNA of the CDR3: TGTGCCAGCAGTTCAGGTTCCGTTTACGAGCAGTACTTC. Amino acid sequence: CASSSGSVYEQYF.

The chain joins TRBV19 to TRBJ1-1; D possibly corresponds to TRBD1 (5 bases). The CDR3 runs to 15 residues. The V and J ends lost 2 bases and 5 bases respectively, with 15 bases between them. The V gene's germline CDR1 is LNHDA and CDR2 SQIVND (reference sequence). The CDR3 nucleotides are TGTGCCAGTAGTATATTCGTCAGGGCCGAGACTGAAGCTTTCTTT. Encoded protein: CASSIFVRAETEAFF.

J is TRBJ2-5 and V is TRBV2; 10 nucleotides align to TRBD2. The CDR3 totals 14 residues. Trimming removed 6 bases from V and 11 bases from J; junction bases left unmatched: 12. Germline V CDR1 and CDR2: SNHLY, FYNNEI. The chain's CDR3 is CASSSTSGSGEQYF. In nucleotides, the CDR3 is TGTGCCAGCAGCTCGACTAGCGGGTCCGGGGAGCAGTACTTC.

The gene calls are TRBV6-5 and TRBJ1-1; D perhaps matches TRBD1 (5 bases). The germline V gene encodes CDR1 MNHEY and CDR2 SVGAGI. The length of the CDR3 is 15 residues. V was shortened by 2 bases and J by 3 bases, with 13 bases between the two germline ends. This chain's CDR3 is CASSYGRGSDTEAFF. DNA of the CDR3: TGTGCCAGCAGTTACGGTAGGGGCTCGGACACTGAAGCTTTCTTT.

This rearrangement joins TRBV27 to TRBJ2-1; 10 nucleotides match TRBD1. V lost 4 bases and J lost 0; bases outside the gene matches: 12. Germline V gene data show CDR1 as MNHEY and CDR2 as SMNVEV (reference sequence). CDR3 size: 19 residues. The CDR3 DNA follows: TGTGCCAGCAGTTCGATTCCCCGGGACAGGGGCAGCTCCTACAATGAGCAGTTCTTC. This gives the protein CASSSIPRDRGSSYNEQFF.

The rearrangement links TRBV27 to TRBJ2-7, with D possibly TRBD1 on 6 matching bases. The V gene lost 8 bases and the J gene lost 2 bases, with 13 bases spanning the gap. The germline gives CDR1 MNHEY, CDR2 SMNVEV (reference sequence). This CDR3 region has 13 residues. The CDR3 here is CASSPDRAYEQYF. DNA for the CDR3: TGTGCCAGCTCACCGGACAGAGCCTACGAGCAGTACTTC.

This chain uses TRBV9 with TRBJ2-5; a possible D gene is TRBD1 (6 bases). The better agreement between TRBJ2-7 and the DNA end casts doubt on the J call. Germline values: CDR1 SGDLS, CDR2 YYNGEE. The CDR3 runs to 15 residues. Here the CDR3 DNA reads TGTGCCAGCAGCGTAGCTCCGCAGGGGACCTACGAGCAGTACTTC. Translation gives CASSVAPQGTYEQYF.

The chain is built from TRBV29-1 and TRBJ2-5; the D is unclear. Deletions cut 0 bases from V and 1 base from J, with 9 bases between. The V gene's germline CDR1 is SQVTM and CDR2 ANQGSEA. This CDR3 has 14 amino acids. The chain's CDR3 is CSVEDTRVQETQYF. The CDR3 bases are TGCAGCGTTGAAGATACACGGGTCCAAGAGACCCAGTACTTC.

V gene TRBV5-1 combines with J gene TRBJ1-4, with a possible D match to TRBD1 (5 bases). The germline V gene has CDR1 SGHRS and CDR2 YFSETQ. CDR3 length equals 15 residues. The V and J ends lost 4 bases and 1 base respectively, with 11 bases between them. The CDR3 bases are TGCGCCAGCAGCCAAGGGAGGGGAACTAATGAAAAACTGTTTTTT. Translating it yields CASSQGRGTNEKLFF.

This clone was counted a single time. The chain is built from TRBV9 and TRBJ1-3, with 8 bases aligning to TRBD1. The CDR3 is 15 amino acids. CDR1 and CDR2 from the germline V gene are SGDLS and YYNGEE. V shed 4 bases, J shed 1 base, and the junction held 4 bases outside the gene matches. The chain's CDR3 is CASSPQGASGNTIYF. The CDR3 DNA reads TGTGCCAGCAGCCCTCAGGGGGCGTCTGGAAACACCATATATTTT.